The present entry profiles one TCR beta chain with its context. The data originate from a study of blood T cell repertoires in COVID-19. The overall study: Some COVID-19 samples were acute and others convalescent; all came from the United States, Italy and Spain.

Germline lookup yields CDR1 LGHDT and CDR2 YNNKEL (reference sequence). The CDR3 has 15 residues. The V gene end was trimmed by 3 bases and the J gene end by 5 bases; junction bases not matched to a gene: 10. Per the original methods: Nucleated cell counts were estimated from reference gene primer amplification. The protocol was immunoSEQ multiplex PCR, while the TCRdb copy is restricted to in-frame clones and leaves out a portion. V and J calls and clone size are copied from that table; D and trimming were computed from the DNA. The sample lists fewer than 250,000 clones; 65% to 90% were seen once. Sequenced material: peripheral blood. This receptor was obtained from a woman in her 70s with acute or convalescent COVID-19. The chain joins TRBV3-1 (or the pseudogene TRBV3-2) to TRBJ2-7; 7 bases match TRBD1. The CDR3 DNA follows: TGTGCCAGCAGCCAGGGTTGGACAGGAAAGGACGAGCAGTACTTC. Protein product: CASSQGWTGKDEQYF.